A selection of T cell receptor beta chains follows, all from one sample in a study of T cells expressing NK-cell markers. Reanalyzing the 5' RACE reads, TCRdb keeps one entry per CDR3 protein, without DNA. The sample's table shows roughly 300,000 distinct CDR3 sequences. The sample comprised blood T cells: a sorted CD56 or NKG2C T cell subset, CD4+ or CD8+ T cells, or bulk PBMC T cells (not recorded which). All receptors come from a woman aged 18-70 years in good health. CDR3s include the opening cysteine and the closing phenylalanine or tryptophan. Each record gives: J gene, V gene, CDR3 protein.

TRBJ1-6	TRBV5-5	CASSLTGKESPLHF
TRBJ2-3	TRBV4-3	CASSQGISGGRTDTQYF
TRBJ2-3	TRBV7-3	CASSLTSARGQDTQYF
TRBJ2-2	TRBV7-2	CASSLGPGEAGELFF
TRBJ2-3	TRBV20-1	CSAPRGRAGDTQYF
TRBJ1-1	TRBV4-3	CASSGQGGANTEAFF
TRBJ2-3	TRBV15	CATSNLQGSTDTQYF
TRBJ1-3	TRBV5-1	CASSLVGTGTGNTIYF
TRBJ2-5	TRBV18	CASSNLGETQYF
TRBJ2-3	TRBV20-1	CSARDPSQPPDTQYF
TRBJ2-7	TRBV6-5	CASSTPLGEQYF
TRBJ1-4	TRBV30	CAWSRPEKLFF
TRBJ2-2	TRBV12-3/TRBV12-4	CASSIGPGELFF
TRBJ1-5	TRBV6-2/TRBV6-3	CASSPRFGGQSNQPQHF
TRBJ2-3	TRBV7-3	CASSLGHTDTQYF
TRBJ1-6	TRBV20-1	CSARSAGVNSPLHF
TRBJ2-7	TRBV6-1	CASSPDRGTRYEQYF
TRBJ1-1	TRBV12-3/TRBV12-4	CASSLGPRMNTEAFF
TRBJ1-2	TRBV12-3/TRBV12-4	CASSPGGGANKGYTF
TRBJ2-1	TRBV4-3	CASSQDGRISNEQFF
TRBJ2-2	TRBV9	CASTRTGDTGELFF
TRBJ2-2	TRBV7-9	CASSPEVAGELFF
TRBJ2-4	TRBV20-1	CSASSLGQGHSPRPYF
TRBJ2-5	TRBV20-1	CSAKTGGQETQYF
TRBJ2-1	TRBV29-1	CSGDLVPNEQFF
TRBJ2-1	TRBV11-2	CASSSLQVSYNEQFF
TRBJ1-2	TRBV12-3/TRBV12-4	CASSYRAGYGYTF
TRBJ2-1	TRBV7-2	CASSYSDEQFF
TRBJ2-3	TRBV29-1	CSVGRGQDTQYF
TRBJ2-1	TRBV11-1	CASSTPRLAGIPYNEQFF
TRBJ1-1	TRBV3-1	CASSLPGRVEAFF
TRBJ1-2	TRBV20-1	CSAPPATEAIFTF
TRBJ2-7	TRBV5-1	CASSTGQYSYEQYF
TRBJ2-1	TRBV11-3	CASSLTGTVGRGEQFF
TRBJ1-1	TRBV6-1	CASRPTVANTEAFF
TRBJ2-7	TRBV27	CASSKWGSGSSYEQYF
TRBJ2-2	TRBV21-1	CASSNKGNTGELFF
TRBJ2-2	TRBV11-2	CASSTGAVYTGELFF
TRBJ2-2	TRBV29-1	CSVGWGQGRTGELFF
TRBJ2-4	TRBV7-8	CASSAGSTKNIQYF
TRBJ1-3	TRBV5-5	CASSLAQPGTGNTIYF
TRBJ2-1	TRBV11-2	CASSLDQSGRRREQFF
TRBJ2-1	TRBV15	CATSAIGASSYNEQFF
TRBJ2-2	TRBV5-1	CASSLAGVNTGELFF
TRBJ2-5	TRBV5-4	CASSSTGIETQYF
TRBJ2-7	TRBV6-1	CASSERGGGGYYEQYF
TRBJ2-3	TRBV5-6	CASSSDTGAVSTDTQYF
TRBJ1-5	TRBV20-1	CSARGYRGDQPQHF
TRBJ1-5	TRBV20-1	CSARDPGQPQHF
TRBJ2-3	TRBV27	CASSLGGGPLRHTQYF
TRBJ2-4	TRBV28	CASSSGSLDAKNIQYF
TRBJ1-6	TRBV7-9	CASSSDSDYNSPLHF
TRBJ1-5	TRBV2	CASSEANSNNQPQHF
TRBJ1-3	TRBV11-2	CASSPAGGNTIYF
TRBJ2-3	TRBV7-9	CASSLRQGRRDTDTQYF
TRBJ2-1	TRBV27	CASRGQGAYNEQFF
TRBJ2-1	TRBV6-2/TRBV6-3	CASSPMRSSYNEQFF
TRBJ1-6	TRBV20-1	CSARDPSRGLGSPLHF